Following are 30 T cell receptor beta chains from one sample sequenced in a study of blood T cell repertoires in COVID-19. Repertoires were generated with immunoSEQ multiplex PCR, while TCRdb's copy carries only in-frame clones and drops some. The sample shows under 55,000 clones, around 84% of them seen only once. What was sequenced was peripheral blood. All receptors come from a man aged 45-65 years with acute or convalescent COVID-19.

This clone appeared a few times. This chain uses TRBV3-1 (or the pseudogene TRBV3-2) with TRBJ1-4; 7 bases match TRBD1. This CDR3 spans 13 amino acids. Trimming at V came to 4 bases and at J to 6 bases, leaving 2 bases not matched to a gene. Looked up from germline, CDR1 is LGHDT and CDR2 is YNNKEL (reference sequence). The CDR3 spells CASSRQGYEKLFF. For the CDR3, the DNA is TGTGCCAGCAGCCGACAGGGTTATGAAAAACTGTTTTTT.

The J gene is TRBJ1-5, the V gene TRBV12-3 or TRBV12-4, with a weak D call TRBD1 (5 bases). V was shortened by 2 bases and J by 8 bases, with 10 bases between the two germline ends. The CDR3 is 13 residues long. The CDR3 nucleotides read TGTGCCAGCAGTTTAAGGGGCGGGGAGCCCCAGCATTTT. Protein sequence: CASSLRGGEPQHF.

The rearrangement links TRBV5-4 to TRBJ2-5; TRBD2 aligns across 8 bases. Germline CDR1 SGHNT, CDR2 YYREEE (reference sequence). This CDR3 is 15 amino acids long. V dropped 4 bases and J dropped 2; count of bases not matched to a gene: 7. Here the CDR3 reads CASSPTAGVQETQYF. CDR3 in DNA: TGTGCCAGCAGCCCAACAGCGGGAGTGCAAGAGACCCAGTACTTC.

The chain recombines TRBV5-6 with TRBJ2-1; TRBD1 is a possible D gene (6 bases). V lost 3 bases and J 0 bases, leaving 16 bases between the germline ends. Germline V gene lookup returns CDR1 SGHDT and CDR2 YYEEEE. The CDR3 is 17 amino acids. The CDR3 coding sequence is TGTGCCAGCAGCTGGGGGTCCGGGACAATCTCCTACAATGAGCAGTTCTTC. Translation: CASSWGSGTISYNEQFF.

This chain joins TRBV6-5 and TRBJ1-5; perhaps TRBD1 as D (6 bases). The V gene lost 5 bases and the J gene lost 6 bases, with 14 bases spanning the gap. Germline V lookup: CDR1 MNHEY, CDR2 SVGAGI. There are 14 residues in the CDR3. The CDR3 DNA reads as TGTGCCAGCAGTAGCCAGGGGCAAGGTCAGCCCCAGCATTTT. This gives the protein CASSSQGQGQPQHF.

The rearrangement links TRBV7-6 to TRBJ2-2, with 9 bases lining up with TRBD1. Germline V CDR1 and CDR2: SGHVS, FNYEAQ. J gave up 4 bases and V 5 bases, and 2 bases lay outside the gene matches. The CDR3 consists of 14 residues. The DNA of the CDR3 is TGTGCCAGCAGCCTGGGACAGGGCACCGGGGAGCTGTTTTTT. Translation gives CASSLGQGTGELFF.

The J gene is TRBJ1-5, the V gene TRBV2; 8 positions agree with TRBD1. Per germline, CDR1 SNHLY and CDR2 FYNNEI. The CDR3 has 18 amino acids. V was clipped by 5 bases and J by 7 bases; unmatched bases: 19. The CDR3 region is CASSNQYSTGEVGQPQHF. The CDR3 bases are TGTGCCAGCAGTAACCAATACTCGACAGGGGAGGTAGGGCAGCCCCAGCATTTT. The full variable domain, its missing parts supplied by reference TRBV2 and TRBJ1-5, is EPEVTQTPSHQVTQMGQEVILRCVPISNHLYFYWYRQILGQKVEFLVSFYNNEISEKSEIFDDQFSVERPDGSNFTLKIRSTKLEDSAMYFCASSNQYSTGEVGQPQHFGDGTRLSIL.

This sequence joins TRBV30 and TRBJ1-2, with D perhaps TRBD1 (5 bases). In germline, CDR1 is GTSNPN, CDR2 SVGIG (reference sequence). The CDR3 runs 15 residues. V lost 2 bases to trimming and J lost 4 bases, with 17 bases between them. CDR3 sequence: CAWSRGGDESYGYTF. As DNA, the CDR3 is TGTGCCTGGAGTCGTGGAGGGGATGAATCCTATGGCTACACCTTC.

The chain employs TRBV7-9 and TRBJ1-4; D possibly corresponds to TRBD1 (5 bases). Trimming removed 1 base from V and 8 bases from J, with 14 bases in between. Germline-derived CDR1 and CDR2 are SEHNR and FQNEAQ (reference sequence). The CDR3 loop spans 15 amino acids. CDR3 bases: TGTGCCAGCAGCTTAGAGGGACGGGAGGGAGAAAAACTGTTTTTT. It specifies CASSLEGREGEKLFF.

The J gene is TRBJ2-1, the V gene TRBV29-1; D is undetermined. V lost 3 bases and J lost 2, with 14 bases in between. CDR3 length: 15 residues. Germline CDR1 SQVTM, CDR2 ANQGSEA. CDR3 in amino acids: CSVDEARNPYNEQFF. CDR3 nucleotide sequence: TGCAGCGTTGACGAGGCACGGAATCCCTACAATGAGCAGTTCTTC.

The V call is TRBV5-1, the J call TRBJ1-1, with 8 positions matching TRBD1. V trimming: 4 bases; J trimming: 5 bases; junction bases outside the gene matches: 10. The CDR3 contains 15 residues. Per the germline V gene, CDR1 is SGHRS and CDR2 is YFSETQ. CDR3 region: CASSPLQGAETEAFF. CDR3 DNA sequence: TGCGCCAGCAGCCCGCTCCAGGGGGCAGAGACTGAAGCTTTCTTT.

The chain joins TRBV6-1 to TRBJ2-2; TRBD1 matches 9 bases. This CDR3 has 16 residues. With V trimmed by 4 bases and J by 5 bases, 8 bases remained unmatched. Germline lookup yields CDR1 MNHNS and CDR2 SASEGT. The CDR3 DNA follows: TGTGCCAGCAGTGGCGGGACAGGGAGGAGGACCGGGGAGCTGTTTTTT. It encodes CASSGGTGRRTGELFF.

The count of this clone is one. The V gene is TRBV6-5, the J gene TRBJ1-3; TRBD1 is a possible D gene (5 bases). Germline CDR1 MNHEY, CDR2 SVGAGI. CDR3 size: 14 residues. Trimming took off 8 bases at V and 0 bases at J, with 11 bases between the two ends. The CDR3 loop reads CASLGASSGNTIYF. CDR3 sequence (DNA): TGTGCCAGCTTAGGGGCCTCCTCTGGAAACACCATATATTTT.

As for this clone: At one of its ends the junction is not consistent with the germline gene, which may arise from a read error. CDR3 sequence (DNA): TGTGCTAGCAGCCCCGGACTAGCGGGAGGGCCGGTCGGGGAGCTGTTTTTT. As protein: CASSPGLAGGPVGELFF. This chain uses TRBV7-7 with TRBJ2-2; 15 positions match TRBD2. The CDR3 contains 17 residues. Germline CDR1 reads SSHAT; CDR2 reads FNYEAQ (reference sequence).

V and J are TRBV18 and TRBJ1-5; 9 bases align to TRBD1. Unmatched junction bases numbered 4, after V lost 10 bases and J lost 3 bases. Looked up from germline, CDR1 is KGHSH and CDR2 is LQKENI. This CDR3 is 13 amino acids long. In DNA, the CDR3 is TGTGCCACCGGACAGGGGAACAATCAGCCCCAGCATTTT. Its translation is CATGQGNNQPQHF.

This chain joins TRBV11-2 and TRBJ2-1; 9 nucleotides align to TRBD2. This CDR3 contains 13 residues. V dropped 3 bases and J dropped 9; count of bases not matched to a gene: 3. Germline lookup yields CDR1 SGHAT and CDR2 FQNNGV. CDR3 protein: CASSFAGGGEQFF. The CDR3 nucleotides read TGTGCCAGCAGCTTTGCGGGAGGGGGTGAGCAGTTCTTC.

For the CDR3, the DNA is TGTGCCAGCAGCCAAGTTGTTGGCGGAAGCTCTGGAAACACCATATATTTT. It specifies CASSQVVGGSSGNTIYF. The V gene is TRBV4-2, the J gene TRBJ1-3; D is unclear. Germline V CDR1 and CDR2: LGHNA, YNFKEQ. The CDR3 runs to 17 residues. V lost 1 base, J lost 0 bases, and 13 bases lay in between.

V is TRBV19 and J is TRBJ1-1; 8 nucleotides line up with TRBD1. Germline V gives CDR1 LNHDA, CDR2 SQIVND (reference sequence). Unmatched junction bases numbered 4, after V lost 7 bases and J lost 0 bases. This CDR3 has 14 residues. The CDR3 region is CASKPRGLNTEAFF. The CDR3 DNA sequence: TGTGCCAGTAAACCCAGGGGGCTGAACACTGAAGCTTTCTTT.

Only one count was recorded for this clone. The chain's CDR3 is CASSSGGKLYF. As DNA, the CDR3 is TGTGCCAGCAGCTCAGGGGGCAAACTGTACTTC. The genes are TRBV5-8 and TRBJ2-4; 8 nucleotides agree with TRBD1. V lost 3 bases to trimming and J lost 15 bases; unmatched junction nucleotides: 5. Germline CDR1 SGHTS, CDR2 YDEGEE. This CDR3 is 11 amino acids long.

This clone was seen more than once but under ten times. This chain joins TRBV19 and TRBJ1-1; D unresolved. Germline V gene data show CDR1 as LNHDA and CDR2 as SQIVND (reference sequence). CDR3 length: 13 residues. The ends were cut back, 3 bases at V and 7 bases at J, with 12 bases in the middle. This CDR3 reads CASSIGKGGEAFF. In nucleotides, the CDR3 is TGTGCCAGTAGTATCGGCAAAGGAGGTGAAGCTTTCTTT.

This clone has only a few counts. V is TRBV5-1 and J is TRBJ2-7; 9 positions agree with TRBD1. CDR1 is SGHRS and CDR2 is YFSETQ in the germline V gene. With 3 bases clipped from V and 7 bases from J, the junction kept 11 bases outside the gene matches. This CDR3 spans 15 amino acids. CDR3 in amino acids: CASSSFIQGAREQYF. CDR3 DNA sequence: TGCGCCAGCAGCTCATTCATACAGGGGGCGCGGGAGCAGTACTTC.

This chain's CDR3 is CASSNTLNTEAFF. CDR3 DNA sequence: TGTGCCAGTAGTAACACCCTCAACACTGAAGCTTTCTTT. The chain has TRBV19 and TRBJ1-1, with D unresolved. Germline lookup yields CDR1 LNHDA and CDR2 SQIVND (reference sequence). The CDR3 runs 13 residues. Trimming cost V 4 bases and J 2 bases, with 8 bases left between them.

This chain joins TRBV11-2 and TRBJ1-1; maybe TRBD1 (5 bases). Germline V gene sequence: CDR1 SGHAT, CDR2 FQNNGV. V lost 2 bases and J 0 bases, leaving 7 bases between the germline ends. The CDR3 runs 14 residues. The DNA of the CDR3 is TGTGCCAGCAGCTTAACCAGGGTGAACACTGAAGCTTTCTTT. Translated: CASSLTRVNTEAFF.

The chain links TRBV18 to TRBJ1-3; 8 bases are a match to TRBD1. Germline values: CDR1 KGHSH, CDR2 LQKENI. This CDR3 spans 16 amino acids. V trimming: 1 base; J trimming: 3 bases; junction bases outside the gene matches: 5. The CDR3 DNA is TGTGCCAGCTCACCACAGGACAGGGCCGATGGAAACACCATATATTTT. It yields the protein CASSPQDRADGNTIYF.

This chain links TRBV24-1 with TRBJ2-3; 13 bases match TRBD2. Germline V CDR1 and CDR2: KGHDR, SFDVKD. The CDR3 contains 17 residues. The V segment lost 4 bases and the J segment 0 bases; nucleotides outside the gene matches: 3. The CDR3 bases are TGTGCCACCAGTGACGGGACTAGCGGGGAGAGCACAGATACGCAGTATTTT. This translates into CATSDGTSGESTDTQYF.

This sequence joins TRBV9 and TRBJ2-3; a weak D match, TRBD2 (5 bases). The CDR3 contains 13 residues. Trimming took off 4 bases at V and 7 bases at J, with 13 bases between the two ends. Germline V gene lookup returns CDR1 SGDLS and CDR2 YYNGEE. As DNA, the CDR3 is TGTGCCAGCAGCCCAGAGGGCTGGTATACGCAGTATTTT. Its translation: CASSPEGWYTQYF.

The V call is TRBV25-1, the J call TRBJ1-4, with TRBD1 as a possible D gene (5 bases). The CDR3 length is 14 residues. Looked up from germline, CDR1 is MGHDK and CDR2 is SYGVNS. V lost 4 bases to trimming and J lost 6 bases, with 12 bases between them. The CDR3 DNA reads TGTGCCAGCAGTGTTAATTGGGGGGATGAAAAACTGTTTTTT. It translates to CASSVNWGDEKLFF.

The chain combines TRBV27 with TRBJ1-1, with D possibly TRBD1 on 6 matching bases. V was cut by 5 bases and J by 3 bases, with 10 bases left in between. The V gene's germline CDR1 is MNHEY and CDR2 SMNVEV (reference sequence). The CDR3 covers 13 residues. In DNA, the CDR3 is TGTGCCAGCAGTGCGCAGGGGTACACTGAAGCTTTCTTT. It encodes CASSAQGYTEAFF.

This clone was seen a few times. The genes are TRBV3-1 (or the pseudogene TRBV3-2) and TRBJ2-1; D ambiguous. Germline V gene data show CDR1 as LGHDT and CDR2 as YNNKEL (reference sequence). This CDR3 contains 14 residues. The ends were cut back, 2 bases at V and 2 bases at J, with 7 bases in the middle. The CDR3 DNA is TGTGCCAGCAGCCAAATAGCTGCCTACAATGAGCAGTTCTTC. It specifies CASSQIAAYNEQFF.

This chain links TRBV2 with TRBJ1-5; 11 bases map to TRBD1. The CDR3 totals 15 residues. The germline V gene has CDR1 SNHLY and CDR2 FYNNEI. V trimming: 7 bases; J trimming: 7 bases; junction bases outside the gene matches: 9. The CDR3 DNA is TGTGCCAGCAATCCGGGACAGGGGGAAGGGCAGCCCCAGCATTTT. It specifies CASNPGQGEGQPQHF.